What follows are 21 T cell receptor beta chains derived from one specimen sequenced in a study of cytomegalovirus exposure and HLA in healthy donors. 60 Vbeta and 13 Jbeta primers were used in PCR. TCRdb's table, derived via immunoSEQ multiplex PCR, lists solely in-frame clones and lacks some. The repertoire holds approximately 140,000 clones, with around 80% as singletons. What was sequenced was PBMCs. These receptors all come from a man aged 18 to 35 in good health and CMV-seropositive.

CDR3 nucleotide sequence: TGTGCCGGAGAACCAGACCTTGTTACCTCTGGGGCCAACGTCCTGACTTTC. This encodes CAGEPDLVTSGANVLTF. The rearrangement uses TRBV30 and TRBJ2-6; the D is unclear. Trimming cost V 8 bases and J 0 bases, with 20 bases left between them. The CDR3 is 17 residues long. Per germline, CDR1 GTSNPN and CDR2 SVGIG (reference sequence).

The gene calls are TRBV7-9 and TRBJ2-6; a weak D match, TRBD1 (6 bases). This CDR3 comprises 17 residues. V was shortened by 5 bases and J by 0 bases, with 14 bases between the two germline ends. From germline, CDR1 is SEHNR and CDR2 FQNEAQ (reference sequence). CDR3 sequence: CASSPRDTLSGANVLTF. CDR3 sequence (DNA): TGTGCCAGCAGCCCCCGGGACACCCTCTCTGGGGCCAACGTCCTGACTTTC.

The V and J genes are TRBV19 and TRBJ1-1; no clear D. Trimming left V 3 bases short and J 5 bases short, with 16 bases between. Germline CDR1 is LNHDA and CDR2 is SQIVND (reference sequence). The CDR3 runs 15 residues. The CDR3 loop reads CASSILIGVDTEAFF. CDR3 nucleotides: TGTGCCAGTAGTATTTTGATCGGGGTCGATACTGAAGCTTTCTTT.

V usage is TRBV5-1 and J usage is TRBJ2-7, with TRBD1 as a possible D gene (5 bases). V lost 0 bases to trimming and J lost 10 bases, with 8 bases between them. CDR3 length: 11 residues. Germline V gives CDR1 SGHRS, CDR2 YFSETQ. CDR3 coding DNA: TGCGCCAGCAGCTTGGACAGGATCCAGTACTTC. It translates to CASSLDRIQYF.

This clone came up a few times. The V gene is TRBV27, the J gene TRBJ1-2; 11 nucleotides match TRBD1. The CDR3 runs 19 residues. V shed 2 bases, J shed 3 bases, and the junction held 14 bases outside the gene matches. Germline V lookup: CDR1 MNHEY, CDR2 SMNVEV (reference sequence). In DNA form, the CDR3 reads TGTGCCAGCAGTTTAACCCCCGGCTCGGGACAGGGGGATGACTATGGCTACACCTTC. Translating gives CASSLTPGSGQGDDYGYTF.

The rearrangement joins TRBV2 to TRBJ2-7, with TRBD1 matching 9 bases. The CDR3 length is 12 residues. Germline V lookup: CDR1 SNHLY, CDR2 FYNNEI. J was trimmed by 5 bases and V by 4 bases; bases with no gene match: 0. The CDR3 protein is CASSGTGDEQYF. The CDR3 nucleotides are TGTGCCAGCAGTGGGACAGGGGACGAGCAGTACTTC.

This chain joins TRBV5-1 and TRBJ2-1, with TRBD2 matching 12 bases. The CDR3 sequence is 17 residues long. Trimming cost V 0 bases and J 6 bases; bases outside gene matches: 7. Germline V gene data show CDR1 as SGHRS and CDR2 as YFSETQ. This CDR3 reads CASSLVLAGGTVNEQFF. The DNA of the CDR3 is TGCGCCAGCAGCTTGGTCCTAGCGGGAGGGACAGTCAATGAGCAGTTCTTC.

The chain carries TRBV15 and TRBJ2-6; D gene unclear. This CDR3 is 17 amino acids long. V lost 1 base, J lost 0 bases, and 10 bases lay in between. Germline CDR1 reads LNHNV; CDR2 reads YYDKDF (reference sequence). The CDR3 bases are TGTGCCACCAGCAGAGTACCAGTAATCTCTGGGGCCAACGTCCTGACTTTC. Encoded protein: CATSRVPVISGANVLTF. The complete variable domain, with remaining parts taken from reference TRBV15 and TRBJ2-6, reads DAMVIQNPRYQVTQFGKPVTLSCSQTLNHNVMYWYQQKSSQAPKLLFHYYDKDFNNEADTPDNFQSRRPNTSFCFLDIRSPGLGDTAMYLCATSRVPVISGANVLTFGAGSRLTVL.

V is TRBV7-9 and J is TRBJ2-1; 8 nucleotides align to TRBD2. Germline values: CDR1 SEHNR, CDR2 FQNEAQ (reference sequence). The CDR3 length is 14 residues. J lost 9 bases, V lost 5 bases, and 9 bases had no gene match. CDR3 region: CASSALTSDAEQFF. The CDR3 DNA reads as TGTGCCAGCAGCGCCCTGACTAGCGATGCTGAGCAGTTCTTC.

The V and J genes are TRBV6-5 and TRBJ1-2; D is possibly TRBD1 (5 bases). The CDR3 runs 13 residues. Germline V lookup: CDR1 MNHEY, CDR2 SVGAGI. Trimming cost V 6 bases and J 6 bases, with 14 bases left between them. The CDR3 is CASSSDRVHGYTF. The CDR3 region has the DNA TGTGCCAGCAGCTCCGACAGAGTCCATGGCTACACCTTC.

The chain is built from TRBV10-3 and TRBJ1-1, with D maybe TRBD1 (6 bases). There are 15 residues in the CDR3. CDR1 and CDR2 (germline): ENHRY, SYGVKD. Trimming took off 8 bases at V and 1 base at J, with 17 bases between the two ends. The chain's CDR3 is CAIRGVGQSNTEAFF. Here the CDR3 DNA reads TGTGCCATCCGGGGGGTGGGACAATCGAACACTGAAGCTTTCTTT.

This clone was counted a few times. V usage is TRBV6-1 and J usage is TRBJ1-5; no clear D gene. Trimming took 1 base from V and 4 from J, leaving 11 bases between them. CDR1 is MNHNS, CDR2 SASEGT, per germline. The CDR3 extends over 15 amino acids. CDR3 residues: CASSEGGFGNQPQHF. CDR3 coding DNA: TGTGCCAGCAGTGAAGGTGGGTTCGGGAATCAGCCCCAGCATTTT.

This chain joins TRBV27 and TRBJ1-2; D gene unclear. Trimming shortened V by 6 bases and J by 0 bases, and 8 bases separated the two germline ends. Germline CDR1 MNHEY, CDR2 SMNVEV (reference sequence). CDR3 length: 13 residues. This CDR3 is CASRDIANYGYTF. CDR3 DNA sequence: TGTGCCAGCAGAGACATAGCTAACTATGGCTACACCTTC.

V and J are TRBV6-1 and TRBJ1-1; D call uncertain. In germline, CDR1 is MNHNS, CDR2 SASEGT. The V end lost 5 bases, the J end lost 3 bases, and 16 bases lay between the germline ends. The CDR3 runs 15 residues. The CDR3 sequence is CASSKGRNLDTEAFF. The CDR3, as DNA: TGTGCCAGCAGTAAAGGGAGGAACTTGGACACTGAAGCTTTCTTT.

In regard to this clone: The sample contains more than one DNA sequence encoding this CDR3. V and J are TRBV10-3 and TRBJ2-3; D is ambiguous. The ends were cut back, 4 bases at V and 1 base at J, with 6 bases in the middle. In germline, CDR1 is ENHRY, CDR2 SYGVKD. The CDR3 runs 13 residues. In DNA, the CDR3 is TGTGCCATCAGTGCTTCTGGCACAGATACGCAGTATTTT. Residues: CAISASGTDTQYF.

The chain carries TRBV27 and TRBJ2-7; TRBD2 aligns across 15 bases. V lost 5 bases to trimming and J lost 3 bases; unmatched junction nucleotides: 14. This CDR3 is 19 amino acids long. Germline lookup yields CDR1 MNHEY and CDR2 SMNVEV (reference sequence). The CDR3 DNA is TGTGCCAGCAGTCCCTCGGGACTAGCGGGAGGTGGTTCTGGCTACGAGCAGTACTTC. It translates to CASSPSGLAGGGSGYEQYF.

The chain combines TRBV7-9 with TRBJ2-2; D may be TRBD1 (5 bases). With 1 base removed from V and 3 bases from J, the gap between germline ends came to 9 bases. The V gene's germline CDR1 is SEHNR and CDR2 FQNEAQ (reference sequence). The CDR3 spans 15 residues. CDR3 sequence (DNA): TGTGCCAGCAGCTTAGGGGGCATAGACACCGGGGAGCTGTTTTTT. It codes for CASSLGGIDTGELFF.

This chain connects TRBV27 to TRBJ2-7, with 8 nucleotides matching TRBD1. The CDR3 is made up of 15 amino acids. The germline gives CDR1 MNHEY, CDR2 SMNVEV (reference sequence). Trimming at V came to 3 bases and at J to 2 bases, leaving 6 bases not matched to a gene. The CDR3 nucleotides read TGTGCCAGCAGTTTGACAGGGGACGAGACCTACGAGCAGTACTTC. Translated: CASSLTGDETYEQYF.

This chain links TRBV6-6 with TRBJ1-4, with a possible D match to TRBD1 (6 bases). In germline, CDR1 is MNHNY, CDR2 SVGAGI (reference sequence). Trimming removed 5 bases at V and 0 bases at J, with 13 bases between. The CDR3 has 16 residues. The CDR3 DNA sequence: TGTGCCAGCAGTCACAGGGACCTTGCAACTAATGAAAAACTGTTTTTT. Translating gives CASSHRDLATNEKLFF.

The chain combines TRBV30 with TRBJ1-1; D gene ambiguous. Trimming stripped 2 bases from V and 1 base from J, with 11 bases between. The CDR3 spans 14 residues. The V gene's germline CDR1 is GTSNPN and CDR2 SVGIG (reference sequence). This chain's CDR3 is CAWSNGEANTEAFF. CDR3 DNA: TGTGCCTGGAGTAACGGGGAGGCGAACACTGAAGCTTTCTTT.

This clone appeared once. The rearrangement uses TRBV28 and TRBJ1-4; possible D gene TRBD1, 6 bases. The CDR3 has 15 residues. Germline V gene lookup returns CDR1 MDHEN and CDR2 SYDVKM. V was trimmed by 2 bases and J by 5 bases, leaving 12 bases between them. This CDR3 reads CASSLQQGGNEKLFF. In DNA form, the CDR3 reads TGTGCCAGCAGTTTACAACAGGGCGGCAATGAAAAACTGTTTTTT.